These T cell receptor beta chains were read from a single sample in a study of CD8 T cells in ankylosing spondylitis. MiXCR, applied by TCRdb to the 5' RACE reads, yields one record per CDR3 protein. The data show roughly 450,000 distinct CDR3 sequences, more than 25% seen once. Sequenced input: blood, either unsorted or a sorted T cell fraction (not recorded which). These receptors were taken from a male donor with ankylosing spondylitis. The CDR3 runs from the conserved cysteine through the conserved F or W. A D gene is named only where the DNA matches it firmly. Not every row has a clone size; where given, it reads once, few, many or a size class.

d_call,j_call,clone_size,v_call,cdr3_aa,cdr3_nt
.,TRBJ2-3,few,TRBV29-1,CSVVASTDTQYF,TGCAGCGTTGTGGCTAGTACAGATACGCAGTATTTT
TRBD2,TRBJ2-1,many,TRBV11-2,CASSLLAGGYNEQFF,TGTGCCAGCAGTTTACTAGCGGGAGGCTACAATGAGCAGTTCTTC
TRBD1,TRBJ1-1,many,TRBV18,CASSRQGNTEAFF,TGTGCCAGCAGCCGACAGGGGAACACTGAAGCTTTCTTT
.,TRBJ2-7,.,TRBV11-2,CASSFQGQGPYEQYF,TGTGCCAGCAGCTTCCAGGGTCAGGGCCCTTACGAGCAGTACTTC
TRBD2,TRBJ2-5,.,TRBV20-1,CSARDSGSGETQYF,TGCAGTGCTAGAGACAGCGGGAGTGGAGAGACCCAGTACTTC
.,TRBJ2-3,few,TRBV11-3,CASNRGGSTDTQYF,TGTGCCAGCAACCGTGGGGGTAGCACAGATACGCAGTATTTT
.,TRBJ2-3,.,TRBV5-8,CASLTGYYTSTDTQYF,TGTGCCAGCTTAACGGGGTATTACACTAGCACAGATACGCAGTATTTT
.,TRBJ1-2,.,TRBV20-1,CSAQKLEGYGYTF,TGCAGTGCCCAGAAACTCGAGGGCTATGGCTACACCTTC
.,TRBJ1-5,.,TRBV27,CASSLLPPGGNQPQHF,TGTGCCAGCAGTTTACTTCCTCCGGGTGGGAATCAGCCCCAGCATTTT
TRBD2,TRBJ2-3,many,TRBV10-2,CASSKGRAGAADTQYF,TGCGCCAGCAGCAAGGGTCGGGCGGGAGCGGCAGATACGCAGTATTTT
TRBD2,TRBJ2-5,few,TRBV18,CASSPPAGTSGLQETQYF,TGTGCCAGCTCACCACCCGCCGGGACTAGCGGACTCCAAGAGACCCAGTACTTC
TRBD1,TRBJ2-7,few,TRBV29-1,CSVGRDRVGEQYF,TGCAGCGTTGGGCGAGACAGGGTCGGAGAGCAGTACTTC
.,TRBJ1-1,.,TRBV27,CASTPFLGGAGTEAFF,TGTGCCAGCACCCCCTTTCTGGGGGGCGCAGGGACTGAAGCTTTCTTT
.,TRBJ1-5,.,TRBV20-1,CSASPGNQPQHF,TGCAGTGCTAGTCCCGGGAATCAGCCCCAGCATTTT
.,TRBJ2-7,.,TRBV13,CASSLYGTDDSQRYEQYF,TGTGCCAGCAGCTTATACGGGACGGATGACTCCCAGCGCTACGAGCAGTACTTC
TRBD2,TRBJ2-1,.,TRBV6-1,CASSGPPGLAGYNEQFF,TGTGCCAGCAGTGGACCGCCGGGACTAGCGGGCTACAATGAGCAGTTCTTC
.,TRBJ1-1,.,TRBV2,CASSGVAVTEAFF,TGTGCCAGCAGCGGGGTAGCCGTCACTGAAGCTTTCTTT
.,TRBJ2-1,.,TRBV20-1,CSARESGSSYNEQFF,TGCAGTGCTAGAGAGTCGGGAAGCTCCTACAATGAGCAGTTCTTC
.,TRBJ1-5,.,TRBV27,CASSHFAQGNQPQHF,TGTGCCAGCAGTCACTTCGCTCAGGGGAATCAGCCCCAGCATTTT
.,TRBJ1-2,many,TRBV27,CASSSRTLTNYGYTF,TGTGCCAGCAGTTCCCGGACGTTAACTAACTATGGCTACACCTTC
.,TRBJ2-5,once,TRBV2,CASTSRTDQETQYF,TGTGCCAGCACAAGCAGGACAGACCAAGAGACCCAGTACTTC
TRBD2,TRBJ2-5,few,TRBV6-1,CASRPSVLAGLQETQYF,TGTGCCAGCAGACCATCAGTACTAGCGGGCCTTCAAGAGACCCAGTACTTC
TRBD2,TRBJ2-3,few,TRBV29-1,CSAGGPRTDTQYF,TGCAGCGCGGGAGGGCCTCGGACAGATACGCAGTATTTT
.,TRBJ1-2,many,TRBV5-1,CASSLASANGDYGYTF,TGCGCCAGCAGCTTGGCCTCGGCAAATGGGGACTATGGCTACACCTTC
.,TRBJ1-2,few,TRBV7-8,CASSPTYENGYTF,TGTGCCAGCAGCCCGACATATGAGAATGGCTACACCTTC
TRBD2,TRBJ2-5,few,TRBV11-2,CASSRGTSGYQETQYF,TGTGCCAGCAGCCGAGGGACTAGCGGGTACCAAGAGACCCAGTACTTC
.,TRBJ2-7,few,TRBV7-7,CASISDGNGYEQYF,TGTGCCAGCATCTCCGACGGGAACGGATACGAGCAGTACTTC
TRBD1,TRBJ1-3,few,TRBV7-9,CASSPQGAGNTIYF,TGTGCCAGCAGCCCGCAGGGGGCCGGAAACACCATATATTTT
TRBD2,TRBJ2-1,few,TRBV24-1,CATSDTGGASYNEQFF,TGTGCCACCAGTGATACGGGGGGGGCCTCCTACAATGAGCAGTTCTTC
TRBD2,TRBJ2-7,few,TRBV12-3/TRBV12-4,CASSSRTSPYEQYF,TGTGCCAGCAGTTCCCGGACTAGCCCGTACGAGCAGTACTTC
TRBD1,TRBJ2-2,few,TRBV19,CASRQGVGGELFF,TGTGCCAGTCGACAGGGGGTCGGCGGGGAGCTGTTTTTT
.,TRBJ1-1,few,TRBV20-1,CSARSDPNTEAFF,TGCAGTGCTAGATCGGACCCGAATACTGAAGCTTTCTTT
.,TRBJ2-1,.,TRBV3-1,CASSQDVGYNEQFF,TGTGCCAGCAGCCAAGATGTTGGGTACAATGAGCAGTTCTTC
.,TRBJ1-6,.,TRBV11-2,CASSLAASRGGFPLHF,TGTGCCAGCAGCTTAGCGGCTTCCCGGGGTGGGTTTCCCCTCCACTTT
TRBD1,TRBJ2-5,.,TRBV3-1,CASSQGQGGTQYF,TGTGCCAGCAGCCAAGGACAGGGTGGTACCCAGTACTTC
.,TRBJ1-5,.,TRBV2,CASSEGAGFVNQPQHF,TGTGCCAGCAGTGAGGGGGCAGGGTTCGTAAATCAGCCCCAGCATTTT
TRBD2,TRBJ2-3,few,TRBV20-1,CSALAGASSDTQYF,TGCAGTGCGCTAGCGGGAGCCTCGTCAGATACGCAGTATTTT
TRBD2,TRBJ2-1,.,TRBV19,CASSIPPGLAGGPGNEQFF,TGTGCCAGTAGTATCCCTCCGGGACTAGCGGGAGGGCCCGGTAATGAGCAGTTCTTC
.,TRBJ1-3,.,TRBV7-2,CASSLYFFSGNTIYF,TGTGCCAGCAGCTTATACTTTTTCTCTGGAAACACCATATATTTT
.,TRBJ1-1,few,TRBV5-1,CASSLHEQGEAFF,TGCGCCAGCAGCTTGCATGAACAGGGTGAAGCTTTCTTT
.,TRBJ1-1,.,TRBV3-1,CASTPPGRTNTEAFF,TGTGCCAGCACCCCCCCGGGACGGACGAACACTGAAGCTTTCTTT
TRBD2,TRBJ2-1,.,TRBV7-2,CASSASSGSYNEQFF,TGTGCCAGCAGCGCCTCTAGCGGGAGCTACAATGAGCAGTTCTTC
.,TRBJ2-7,few,TRBV5-1,CASSPRTEPYEQYF,TGCGCCAGCAGCCCCCGGACAGAACCTTACGAGCAGTACTTC
TRBD2,TRBJ2-5,.,TRBV2,CASSVELAGRTETQYF,TGTGCCAGCAGTGTAGAGCTAGCGGGAAGGACAGAGACCCAGTACTTC
TRBD1,TRBJ2-1,.,TRBV5-6,CASTRDRGGYEQFF,TGTGCCAGCACCCGGGACAGGGGAGGATATGAGCAGTTCTTC
.,TRBJ1-1,.,TRBV18,CASSRWDLRRDTEAFF,TGTGCCAGCTCACGCTGGGACCTAAGGAGGGACACTGAAGCTTTCTTT
.,TRBJ2-3,.,TRBV4-1,CASSQEGSLETGDTQYF,TGCGCCAGCAGCCAAGAGGGGAGTTTAGAGACAGGAGATACGCAGTATTTT
.,TRBJ1-2,.,TRBV4-2,CASSQDIGIANYGYTF,TGTGCCAGCAGCCAAGATATCGGCATAGCTAACTATGGCTACACCTTC
.,TRBJ1-2,few,TRBV20-1,CSATEGGGYTF,TGCAGTGCCACAGAGGGCGGGGGCTACACCTTC
.,TRBJ2-1,.,TRBV20-1,CSALDLSSYNEQFF,TGCAGTGCCTTGGACTTAAGCTCCTACAATGAGCAGTTCTTC
.,TRBJ1-4,few,TRBV29-1,CSAASGDEKLFF,TGCAGCGCGGCATCGGGGGATGAAAAACTGTTTTTT
TRBD2,TRBJ2-3,few,TRBV11-3,CASSRAGGPNTQYF,TGTGCCAGCAGCCGAGCGGGAGGGCCGAATACGCAGTATTTT
.,TRBJ1-6,.,TRBV12-3/TRBV12-4,CASTRALAGSPLHF,TGTGCCAGCACCAGGGCCCTGGCAGGCTCACCCCTCCACTTT